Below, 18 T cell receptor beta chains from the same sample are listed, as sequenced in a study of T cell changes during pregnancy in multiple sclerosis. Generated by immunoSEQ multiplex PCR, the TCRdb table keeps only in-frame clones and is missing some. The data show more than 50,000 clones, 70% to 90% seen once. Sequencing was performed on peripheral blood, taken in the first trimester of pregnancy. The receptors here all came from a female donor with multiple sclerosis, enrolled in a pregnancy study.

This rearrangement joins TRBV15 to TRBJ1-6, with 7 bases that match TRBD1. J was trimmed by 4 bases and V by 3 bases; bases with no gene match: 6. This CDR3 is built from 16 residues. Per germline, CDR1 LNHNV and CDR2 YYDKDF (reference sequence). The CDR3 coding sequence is TGTGCCACCAGCAGCGCCCAGACAGGGTATAATTCACCCCTCCACTTT. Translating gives CATSSAQTGYNSPLHF. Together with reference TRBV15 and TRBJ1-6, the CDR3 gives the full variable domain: DAMVIQNPRYQVTQFGKPVTLSCSQTLNHNVMYWYQQKSSQAPKLLFHYYDKDFNNEADTPDNFQSRRPNTSFCFLDIRSPGLGDTAMYLCATSSAQTGYNSPLHFGNGTRLTVT.

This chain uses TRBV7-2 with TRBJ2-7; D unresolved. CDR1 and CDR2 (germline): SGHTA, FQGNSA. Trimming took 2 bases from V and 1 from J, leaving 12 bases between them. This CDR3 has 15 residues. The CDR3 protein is CASSLWPPESYEQYF. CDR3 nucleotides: TGTGCCAGCAGCTTATGGCCCCCCGAATCCTACGAGCAGTACTTC.

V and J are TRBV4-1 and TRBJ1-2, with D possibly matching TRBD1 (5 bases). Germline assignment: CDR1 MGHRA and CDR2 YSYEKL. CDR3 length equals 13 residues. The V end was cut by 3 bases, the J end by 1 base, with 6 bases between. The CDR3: CASSQGLNYGYTF. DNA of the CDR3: TGCGCCAGCAGCCAGGGACTTAACTATGGCTACACCTTC.

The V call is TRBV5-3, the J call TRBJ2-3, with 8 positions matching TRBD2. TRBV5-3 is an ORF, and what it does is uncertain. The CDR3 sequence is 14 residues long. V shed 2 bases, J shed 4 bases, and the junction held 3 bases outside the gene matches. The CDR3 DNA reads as TGTGCCAGAAGCTTTAGCGGGAAATCAGATACGCAGTATTTT. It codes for CARSFSGKSDTQYF.

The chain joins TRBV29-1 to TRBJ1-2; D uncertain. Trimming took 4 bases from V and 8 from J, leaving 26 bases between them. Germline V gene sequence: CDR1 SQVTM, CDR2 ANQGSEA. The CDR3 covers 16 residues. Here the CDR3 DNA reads TGCAGCGTTGTTCTCGATTCCCGGATCACACTAACCGGCTACACCTTC. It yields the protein CSVVLDSRITLTGYTF.

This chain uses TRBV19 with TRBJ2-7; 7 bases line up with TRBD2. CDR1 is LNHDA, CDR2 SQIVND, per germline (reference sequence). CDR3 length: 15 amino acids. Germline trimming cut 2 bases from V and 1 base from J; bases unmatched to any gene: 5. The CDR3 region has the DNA TGTGCCAGTAGTATAAGCCCAGCGGGATCCTACGAGCAGTACTTC. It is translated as CASSISPAGSYEQYF.

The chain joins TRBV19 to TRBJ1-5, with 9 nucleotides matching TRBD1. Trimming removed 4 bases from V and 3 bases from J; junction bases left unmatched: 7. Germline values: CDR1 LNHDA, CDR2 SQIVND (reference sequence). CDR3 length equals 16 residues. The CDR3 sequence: CASSTRQGVNNQPQHF. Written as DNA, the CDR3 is TGTGCCAGTAGTACACGACAGGGGGTGAACAATCAGCCCCAGCATTTT. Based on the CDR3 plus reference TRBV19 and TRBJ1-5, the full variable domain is DGGITQSPKYLFRKEGQNVTLSCEQNLNHDAMYWYRQDPGQGLRLIYYSQIVNDFQKGDIAEGYSVSREKKESFPLTVTSAQKNPTAFYLCASSTRQGVNNQPQHFGDGTRLSIL.

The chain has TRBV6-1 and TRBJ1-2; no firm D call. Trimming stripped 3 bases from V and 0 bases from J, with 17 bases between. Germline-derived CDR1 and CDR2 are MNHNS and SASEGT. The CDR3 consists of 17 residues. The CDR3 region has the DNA TGTGCCAGCAGTGATGGGTCTTTAAGACATGCTAACTATGGCTACACCTTC. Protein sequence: CASSDGSLRHANYGYTF.

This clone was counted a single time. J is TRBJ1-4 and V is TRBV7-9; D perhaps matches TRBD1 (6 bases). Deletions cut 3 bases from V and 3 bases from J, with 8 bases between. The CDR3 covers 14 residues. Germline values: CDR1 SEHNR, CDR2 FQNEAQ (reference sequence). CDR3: CASSFDRSNEKLFF. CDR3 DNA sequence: TGTGCCAGCAGCTTCGACAGGTCTAATGAAAAACTGTTTTTT.

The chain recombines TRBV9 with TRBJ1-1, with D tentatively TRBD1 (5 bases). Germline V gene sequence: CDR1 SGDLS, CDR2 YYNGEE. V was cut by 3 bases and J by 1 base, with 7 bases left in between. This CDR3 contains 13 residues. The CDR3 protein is CASSAQGNTEAFF. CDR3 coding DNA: TGTGCCAGCAGCGCCCAGGGGAACACTGAAGCTTTCTTT.

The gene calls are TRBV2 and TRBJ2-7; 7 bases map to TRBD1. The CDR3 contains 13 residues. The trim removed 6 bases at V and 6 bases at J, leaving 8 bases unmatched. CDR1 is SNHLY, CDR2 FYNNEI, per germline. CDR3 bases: TGTGCCAGCAGGGCGGAGACAGGGCTCGAGCAGTACTTC. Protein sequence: CASRAETGLEQYF.

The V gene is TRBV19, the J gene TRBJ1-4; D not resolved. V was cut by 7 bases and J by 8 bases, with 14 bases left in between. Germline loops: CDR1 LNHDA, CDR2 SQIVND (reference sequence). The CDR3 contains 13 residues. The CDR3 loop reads CASTPASGEKLFF. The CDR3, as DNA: TGTGCCAGTACCCCGGCGTCGGGGGAAAAACTGTTTTTT.

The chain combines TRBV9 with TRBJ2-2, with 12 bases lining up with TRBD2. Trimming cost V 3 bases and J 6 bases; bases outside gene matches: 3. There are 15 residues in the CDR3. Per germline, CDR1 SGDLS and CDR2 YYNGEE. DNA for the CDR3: TGTGCCAGCAGCGCTCTAGCGGGGGGGCCCGGGGAGCTGTTTTTT. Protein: CASSALAGGPGELFF.

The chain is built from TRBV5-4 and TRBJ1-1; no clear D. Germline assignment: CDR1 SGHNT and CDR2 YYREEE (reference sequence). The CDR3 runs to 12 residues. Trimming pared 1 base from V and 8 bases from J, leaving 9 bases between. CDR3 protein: CASSLRGLEAFF. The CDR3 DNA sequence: TGTGCCAGCAGCTTGAGAGGGCTCGAAGCTTTCTTT. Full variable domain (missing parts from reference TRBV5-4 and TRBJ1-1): ETGVTQSPTHLIKTRGQQVTLRCSSQSGHNTVSWYQQALGQGPQFIFQYYREEENGRGNFPPRFSGLQFPNYSSELNVNALELDDSALYLCASSLRGLEAFFGQGTRLTVV.

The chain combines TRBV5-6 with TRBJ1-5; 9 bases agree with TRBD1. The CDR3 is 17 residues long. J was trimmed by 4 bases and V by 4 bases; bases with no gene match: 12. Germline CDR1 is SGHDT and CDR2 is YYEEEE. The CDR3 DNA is TGTGCCAGCAGCCGGAGAGGCGGGACAGGGATAAATCAGCCCCAGCATTTT. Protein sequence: CASSRRGGTGINQPQHF.

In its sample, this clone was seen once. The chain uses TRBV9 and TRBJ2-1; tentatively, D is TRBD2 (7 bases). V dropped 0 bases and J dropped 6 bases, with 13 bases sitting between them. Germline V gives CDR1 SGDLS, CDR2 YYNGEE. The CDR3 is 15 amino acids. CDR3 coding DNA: TGTGCCAGCAGCGTAGCGGGGGGCCCCCGCAATGAGCAGTTCTTC. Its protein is CASSVAGGPRNEQFF.

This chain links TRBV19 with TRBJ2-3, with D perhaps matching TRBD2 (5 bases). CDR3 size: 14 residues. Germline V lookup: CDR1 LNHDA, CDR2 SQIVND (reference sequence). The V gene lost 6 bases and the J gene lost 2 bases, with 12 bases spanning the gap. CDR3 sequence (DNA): TGTGCCAGTAGCCCCCGAGCGGTCACAGATACGCAGTATTTT. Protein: CASSPRAVTDTQYF.

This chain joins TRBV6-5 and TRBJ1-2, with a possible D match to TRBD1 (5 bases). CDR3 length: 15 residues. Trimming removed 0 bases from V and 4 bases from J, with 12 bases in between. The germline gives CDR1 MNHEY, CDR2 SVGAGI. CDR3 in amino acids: CASSYSLQTGYGYTF. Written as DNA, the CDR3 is TGTGCCAGCAGTTACTCGTTACAAACAGGCTATGGCTACACCTTC.